Below are 15 T cell receptor beta chains sequenced from a single sample in a study of Ad26.COV2.S vaccination and SARS-CoV-2 variants. Profiled with immunoSEQ multiplex PCR; TCRdb holds only in-frame clones, not every one. The table records 300,000 to 450,000 clones, about 92% of them present only once. The sequenced sample was peripheral blood, obtained after recovery from COVID-19. These receptors were collected from a human donor who had recovered from COVID-19.

This clone showed up just once. This chain connects TRBV5-6 to TRBJ2-2, with D unclear. The CDR3 runs to 15 residues. The germline V gene encodes CDR1 SGHDT and CDR2 YYEEEE. V was trimmed by 3 bases and J by 3 bases, leaving 12 bases between them. CDR3: CASSYISGDTGELFF. The CDR3 region has the DNA TGTGCCAGCAGCTATATTTCCGGAGACACCGGGGAGCTGTTTTTT. Filled out from reference TRBV5-6 and TRBJ2-2, the complete variable domain reads DAGVTQSPTHLIKTRGQQVTLRCSPKSGHDTVSWYQQALGQGPQFIFQYYEEEERQRGNFPDRFSGHQFPNYSSELNVNALLLGDSALYLCASSYISGDTGELFFGEGSRLTVL.

This chain joins TRBV19 and TRBJ1-6, with 8 positions matching TRBD1. CDR3 length equals 15 residues. Per germline, CDR1 LNHDA and CDR2 SQIVND (reference sequence). Losses at the gene ends were 1 base for V and 5 bases for J; bases not matched to a gene: 1. The CDR3, as DNA: TGTGCCAGTAGTATAGGGACAGGGAATAATTCACCCCTCCACTTT. Its translation is CASSIGTGNNSPLHF. Full variable domain (missing parts from reference TRBV19 and TRBJ1-6): DGGITQSPKYLFRKEGQNVTLSCEQNLNHDAMYWYRQDPGQGLRLIYYSQIVNDFQKGDIAEGYSVSREKKESFPLTVTSAQKNPTAFYLCASSIGTGNNSPLHFGNGTRLTVT.

The chain has TRBV21-1 and TRBJ1-3. TRBV21-1 is a documented pseudogene. The CDR3 loop spans 18 amino acids. The CDR3 sequence is CASSASEEVLFSGNTIYF. The CDR3 DNA reads TGTGCCAGCAGCGCCAGTGAGGAGGTCCTCTTCTCTGGAAACACCATATATTTT.

The chain links TRBV3-1 (or the pseudogene TRBV3-2) to TRBJ1-1; possibly TRBD1 for D (5 bases). V gave up 4 bases and J gave up 1 base, with 7 bases separating them. Germline V gene sequence: CDR1 LGHDT, CDR2 YNNKEL (reference sequence). This CDR3 spans 13 amino acids. For the CDR3, the DNA is TGTGCCAGCAGCCCAGGGTCGAACACTGAAGCTTTCTTT. It encodes CASSPGSNTEAFF.

The V gene is TRBV2, the J gene TRBJ2-3, with 16 bases aligning to TRBD2. The ends lost 6 bases at V and 4 bases at J; junction bases unmatched: 7. This CDR3 comprises 17 residues. Germline loops: CDR1 SNHLY, CDR2 FYNNEI. CDR3 DNA: TGTGCCAGCAGCGGGACTAGCGGGGGGGTCAAACCAGATACGCAGTATTTT. Amino acid sequence: CASSGTSGGVKPDTQYF.

The chain couples TRBV7-6 to TRBJ2-5; 7 positions match TRBD1. Germline trimming cut 5 bases from V and 0 bases from J; bases unmatched to any gene: 12. CDR1 is SGHVS and CDR2 is FNYEAQ in the germline V gene. The CDR3 is 17 residues long. The CDR3 spells CASSAMTGTDDQETQYF. The CDR3 DNA is TGTGCCAGCAGCGCGATGACCGGGACAGACGACCAAGAGACCCAGTACTTC.

The chain combines TRBV14 with TRBJ1-3, with unresolved D. Germline loops: CDR1 SGHDN, CDR2 FVKESK. Between the trimmed V and J ends, which lost 3 bases and 4 bases, there was a span of 1 base. The CDR3 sequence is 11 residues long. Here the CDR3 reads CASSQGNTIYF. The CDR3 DNA sequence: TGTGCCAGCAGCCAGGGAAACACCATATATTTT.

The chain couples TRBV12-5 to TRBJ2-2; 8 bases agree with TRBD2. The J segment lost 4 bases and the V segment lost 7 bases, leaving 2 bases of the junction unmatched. CDR1 and CDR2 from the germline V gene are LGHNT and FRNRAP. CDR3 size: 13 residues. In nucleotides, the CDR3 is TGTGCTAGTGACGCGGGGGGCACCGGGGAGCTGTTTTTT. Encoded protein: CASDAGGTGELFF.

The gene calls are TRBV5-1 and TRBJ2-1; 8 nucleotides agree with TRBD1. V trimming: 5 bases; J trimming: 2 bases; junction bases outside the gene matches: 9. This CDR3 region has 16 residues. CDR1 and CDR2 (germline): SGHRS, YFSETQ. In DNA, the CDR3 is TGCGCCAGCAGGGCCAGGGACAGGCTTACCTACAATGAGCAGTTCTTC. This translates into CASRARDRLTYNEQFF. The variable domain in full, with the rest retrieved from reference TRBV5-1 and TRBJ2-1, is KAGVTQTPRYLIKTRGQQVTLSCSPISGHRSVSWYQQTPGQGLQFLFEYFSETQRNKGNFPGRFSGRQFSNSRSEMNVSTLELGDSALYLCASRARDRLTYNEQFFGPGTRLTVL.

The chain recombines TRBV19 with TRBJ2-3; TRBD1 matches at 9 bases. Germline V lookup: CDR1 LNHDA, CDR2 SQIVND (reference sequence). V was clipped by 5 bases and J by 2 bases; unmatched bases: 5. The CDR3 has 15 amino acids. This chain's CDR3 is CASSHRTGDTDTQYF. In nucleotides, the CDR3 is TGTGCCAGTAGTCACCGGACAGGGGACACAGATACGCAGTATTTT.

V gene TRBV25-1 combines with J gene TRBJ1-6; 10 bases are a match to TRBD1. Germline CDR1 and CDR2: MGHDK and SYGVNS. V shed 5 bases, J shed 9 bases, and the junction held 16 bases outside the gene matches. There are 18 residues in the CDR3. CDR3 sequence: CASSSMGQGIYFGSPLHF. The CDR3 nucleotides read TGTGCCAGCAGTTCAATGGGACAGGGGATTTACTTCGGTTCACCCCTCCACTTT.

This rearrangement joins TRBV12-3 or TRBV12-4 to TRBJ2-5; D gene ambiguous. The CDR3 is 13 residues long. V lost 3 bases to trimming and J lost 2 bases, with 7 bases between them. CDR3 sequence: CASSFVQQETQYF. CDR3 sequence (DNA): TGTGCCAGCAGTTTTGTACAGCAAGAGACCCAGTACTTC.

The chain is built from TRBV10-3 and TRBJ2-7; TRBD2 matches 9 bases. Trimming at V came to 3 bases and at J to 2 bases, leaving 14 bases not matched to a gene. Per the germline V gene, CDR1 is ENHRY and CDR2 is SYGVKD. The CDR3 has 18 amino acids. Written as DNA, the CDR3 is TGTGCCATCAGTGATTGGGAGAGTAGCGGGGGCCAGACCTACGAGCAGTACTTC. Its translation is CAISDWESSGGQTYEQYF.

This chain connects TRBV9 to TRBJ1-2, with a tentative D call TRBD1 (5 bases). The CDR3 runs 14 residues. Trimming left V 0 bases short and J 4 bases short, with 10 bases between. CDR1 is SGDLS and CDR2 is YYNGEE in the germline V gene. In DNA, the CDR3 is TGTGCCAGCAGCGTAGCCCCGACAGTCTATGGCTACACCTTC. This codes for CASSVAPTVYGYTF.

The chain combines TRBV18 with TRBJ1-1, with 12 positions matching TRBD1. Germline loops: CDR1 KGHSH, CDR2 LQKENI. With V trimmed by 6 bases and J by 5 bases, 10 bases remained unmatched. The CDR3 contains 16 residues. The DNA of the CDR3 is TGTGCCAGCTCGCTCCGGGACAGGGGGCCGGGGACTGAAGCTTTCTTT. Protein sequence: CASSLRDRGPGTEAFF.